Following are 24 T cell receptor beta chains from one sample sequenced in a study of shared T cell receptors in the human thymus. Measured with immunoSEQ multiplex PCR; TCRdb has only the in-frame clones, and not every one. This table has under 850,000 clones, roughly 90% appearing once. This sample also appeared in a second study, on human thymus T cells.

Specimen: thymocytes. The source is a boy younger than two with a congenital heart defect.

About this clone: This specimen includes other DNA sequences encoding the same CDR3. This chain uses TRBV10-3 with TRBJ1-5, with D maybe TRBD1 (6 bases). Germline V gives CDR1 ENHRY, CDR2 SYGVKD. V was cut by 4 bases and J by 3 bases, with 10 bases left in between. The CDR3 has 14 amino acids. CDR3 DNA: TGTGCCATCAGTGGGGGACAATTCAATCAGCCCCAGCATTTT. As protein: CAISGGQFNQPQHF.

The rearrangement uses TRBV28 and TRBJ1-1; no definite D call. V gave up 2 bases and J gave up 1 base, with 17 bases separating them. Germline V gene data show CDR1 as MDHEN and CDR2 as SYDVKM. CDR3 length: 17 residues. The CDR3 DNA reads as TGTGCCAGCAGTTTAACCGGCGGCCCCGGGGAGAACACTGAAGCTTTCTTT. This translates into CASSLTGGPGENTEAFF.

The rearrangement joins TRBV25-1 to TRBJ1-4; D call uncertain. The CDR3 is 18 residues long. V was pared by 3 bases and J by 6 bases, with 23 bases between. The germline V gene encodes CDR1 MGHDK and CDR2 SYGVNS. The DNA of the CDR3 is TGTGCCAGCAGTGACCCCCGGGAAGGGAAACGAGTCGATGAAAAACTGTTTTTT. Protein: CASSDPREGKRVDEKLFF.

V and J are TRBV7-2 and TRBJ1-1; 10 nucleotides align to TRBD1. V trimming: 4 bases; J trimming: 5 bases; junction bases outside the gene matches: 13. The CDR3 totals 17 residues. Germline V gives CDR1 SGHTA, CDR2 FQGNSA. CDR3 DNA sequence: TGTGCCAGCAGCTCCCGGACCCGGGACAGGGGTCGGACTGAAGCTTTCTTT. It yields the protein CASSSRTRDRGRTEAFF.

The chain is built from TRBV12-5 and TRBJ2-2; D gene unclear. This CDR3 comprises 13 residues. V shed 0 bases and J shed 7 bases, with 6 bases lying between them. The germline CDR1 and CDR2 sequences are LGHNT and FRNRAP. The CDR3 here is CASGLVVGGELFF. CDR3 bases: TGTGCTAGTGGTTTGGTTGTCGGCGGGGAGCTGTTTTTT. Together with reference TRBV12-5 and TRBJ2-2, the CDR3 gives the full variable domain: DARVTQTPRHKVTEMGQEVTMRCQPILGHNTVFWYRQTMMQGLELLAYFRNRAPLDDSGMPKDRFSAEMPDATLATLKIQPSEPRDSAVYFCASGLVVGGELFFGEGSRLTVL.

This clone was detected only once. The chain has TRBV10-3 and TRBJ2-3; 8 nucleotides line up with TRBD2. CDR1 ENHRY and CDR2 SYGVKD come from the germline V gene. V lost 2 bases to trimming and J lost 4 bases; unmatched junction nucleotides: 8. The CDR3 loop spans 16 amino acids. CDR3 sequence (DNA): TGTGCCATCAGTGAGAGGCTAGCGGGTGATCCAGATACGCAGTATTTT. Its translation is CAISERLAGDPDTQYF.

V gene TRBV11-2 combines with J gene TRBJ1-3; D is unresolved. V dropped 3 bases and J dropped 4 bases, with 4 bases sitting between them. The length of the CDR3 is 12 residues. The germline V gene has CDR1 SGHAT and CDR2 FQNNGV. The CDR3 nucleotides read TGTGCCAGCAGCTTCCCGGGAAACACCATATATTTT. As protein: CASSFPGNTIYF.

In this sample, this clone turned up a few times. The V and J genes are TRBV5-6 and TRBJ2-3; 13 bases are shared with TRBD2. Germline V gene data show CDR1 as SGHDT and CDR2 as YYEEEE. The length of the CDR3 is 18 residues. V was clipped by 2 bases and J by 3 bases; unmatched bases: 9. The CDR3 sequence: CASSLTTSGRAETDTQYF. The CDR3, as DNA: TGTGCCAGCAGCTTAACTACTAGCGGGAGGGCCGAGACAGATACGCAGTATTTT.

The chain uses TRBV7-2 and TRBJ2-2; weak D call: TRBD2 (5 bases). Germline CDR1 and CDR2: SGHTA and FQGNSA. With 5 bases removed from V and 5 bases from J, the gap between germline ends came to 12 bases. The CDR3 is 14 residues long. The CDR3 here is CASSPLPGTGELFF. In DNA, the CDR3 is TGTGCCAGCAGCCCTCTGCCGGGGACCGGGGAGCTGTTTTTT.

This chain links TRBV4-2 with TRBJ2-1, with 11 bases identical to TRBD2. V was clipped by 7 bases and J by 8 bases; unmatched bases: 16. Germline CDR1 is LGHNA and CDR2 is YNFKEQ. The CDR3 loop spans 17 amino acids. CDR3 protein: CASTPHRASGRIYEQFF. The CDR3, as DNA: TGTGCCAGCACTCCCCACCGGGCTAGCGGGAGGATCTATGAGCAGTTCTTC.

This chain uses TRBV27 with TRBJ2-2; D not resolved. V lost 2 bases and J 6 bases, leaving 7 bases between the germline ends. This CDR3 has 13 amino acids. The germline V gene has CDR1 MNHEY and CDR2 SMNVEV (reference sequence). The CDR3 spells CASSLAASGELFF. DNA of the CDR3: TGTGCCAGCAGTTTAGCGGCTTCCGGGGAGCTGTTTTTT.

Written as DNA, the CDR3 is TGTGCCAGGTGGGGACAGGGATACGAGCAGTACTTC. It is translated as CARWGQGYEQYF. V gene TRBV28 combines with J gene TRBJ2-7, with TRBD1 identical over 9 bases. Per the germline V gene, CDR1 is MDHEN and CDR2 is SYDVKM. The CDR3 totals 12 residues. V was clipped by 9 bases and J by 4 bases; unmatched bases: 4. The complete variable domain, with remaining parts taken from reference TRBV28 and TRBJ2-7, reads DVKVTQSSRYLVKRTGEKVFLECVQDMDHENMFWYRQDPGLGLRLIYFSYDVKMKEKGDIPEGYSVSREKKERFSLILESASTNQTSMYLCARWGQGYEQYFGPGTRLTVT.

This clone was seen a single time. The CDR3 region has the DNA TGTGCCAGCACGGCTAGCGGGGTCTCCTACGAGCAGTACTTC. This gives the protein CASTASGVSYEQYF. The chain is built from TRBV6-5 and TRBJ2-7, with 9 bases lining up with TRBD2. V was clipped by 7 bases and J by 0 bases; unmatched bases: 4. In germline, CDR1 is MNHEY, CDR2 SVGAGI. This CDR3 has 14 residues.

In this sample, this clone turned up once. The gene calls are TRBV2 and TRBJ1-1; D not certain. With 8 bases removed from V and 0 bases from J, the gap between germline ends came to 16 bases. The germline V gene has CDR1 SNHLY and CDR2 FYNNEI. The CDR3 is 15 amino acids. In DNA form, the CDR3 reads TGTGCCAGCCGCCCGCCGGACTCGATGAACACTGAAGCTTTCTTT. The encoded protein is CASRPPDSMNTEAFF.

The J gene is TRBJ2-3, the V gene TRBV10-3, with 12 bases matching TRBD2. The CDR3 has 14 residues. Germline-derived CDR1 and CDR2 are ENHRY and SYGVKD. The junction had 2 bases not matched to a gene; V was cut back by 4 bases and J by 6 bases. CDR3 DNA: TGTGCCATCAGTGCTAGCGGGAGGGGCGATACGCAGTATTTT. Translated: CAISASGRGDTQYF.

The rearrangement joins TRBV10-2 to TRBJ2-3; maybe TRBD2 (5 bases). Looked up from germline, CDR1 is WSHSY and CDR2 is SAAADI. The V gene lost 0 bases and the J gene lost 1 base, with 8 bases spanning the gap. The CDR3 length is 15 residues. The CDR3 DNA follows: TGCGCCAGCAGTGAGTCGGGAGCAGGCACAGATACGCAGTATTTT. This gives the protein CASSESGAGTDTQYF.

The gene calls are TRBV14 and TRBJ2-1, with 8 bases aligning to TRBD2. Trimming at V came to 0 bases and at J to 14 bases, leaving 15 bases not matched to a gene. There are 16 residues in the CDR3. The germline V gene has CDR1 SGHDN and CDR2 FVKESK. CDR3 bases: TGTGCCAGCAGCCAAGAATCGGGGGGGGTAGCGGGGATAAAGTTCTTC. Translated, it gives CASSQESGGVAGIKFF. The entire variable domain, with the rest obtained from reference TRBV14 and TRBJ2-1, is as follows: EAGVTQFPSHSVIEKGQTVTLRCDPISGHDNLYWYRRVMGKEIKFLLHFVKESKQDESGMPNNRFLAERTGGTYSTLKVQPAELEDSGVYFCASSQESGGVAGIKFFGPGTRLTVL.

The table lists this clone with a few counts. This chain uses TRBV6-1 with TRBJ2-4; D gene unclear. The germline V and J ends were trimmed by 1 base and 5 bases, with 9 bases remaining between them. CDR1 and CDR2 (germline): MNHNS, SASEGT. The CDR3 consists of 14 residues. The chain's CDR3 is CASSEGLWENIQYF. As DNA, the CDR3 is TGTGCCAGCAGTGAAGGACTTTGGGAAAACATTCAGTACTTC.

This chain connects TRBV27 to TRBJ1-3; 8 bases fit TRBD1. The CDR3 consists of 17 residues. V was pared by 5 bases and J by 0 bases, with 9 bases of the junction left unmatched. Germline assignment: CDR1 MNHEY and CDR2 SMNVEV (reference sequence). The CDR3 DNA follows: TGTGCCAGCAGTACCGCAGGGGGCTTAAGCTCTGGAAACACCATATATTTT. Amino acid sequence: CASSTAGGLSSGNTIYF.

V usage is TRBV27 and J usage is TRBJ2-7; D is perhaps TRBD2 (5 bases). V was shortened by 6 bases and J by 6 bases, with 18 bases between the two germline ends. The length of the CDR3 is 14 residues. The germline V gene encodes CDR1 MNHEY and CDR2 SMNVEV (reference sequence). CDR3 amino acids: CASSRIEGSAEQYF. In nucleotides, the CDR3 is TGTGCCAGCAGCCGGATCGAGGGCTCAGCCGAGCAGTACTTC.

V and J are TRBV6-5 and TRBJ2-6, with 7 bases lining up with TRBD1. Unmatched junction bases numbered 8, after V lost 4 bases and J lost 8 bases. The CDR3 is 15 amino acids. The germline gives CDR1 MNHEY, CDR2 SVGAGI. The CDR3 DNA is TGTGCCAGCAGTTTACAGGGGAAGGTGACCAACGTCCTGACTTTC. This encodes CASSLQGKVTNVLTF.

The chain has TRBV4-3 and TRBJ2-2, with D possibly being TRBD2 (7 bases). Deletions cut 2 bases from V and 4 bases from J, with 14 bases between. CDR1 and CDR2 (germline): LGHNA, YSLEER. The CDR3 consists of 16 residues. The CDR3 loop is CASSQWGGAGTGELFF. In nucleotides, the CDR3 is TGCGCCAGCAGCCAATGGGGGGGGGCGGGCACCGGGGAGCTGTTTTTT.

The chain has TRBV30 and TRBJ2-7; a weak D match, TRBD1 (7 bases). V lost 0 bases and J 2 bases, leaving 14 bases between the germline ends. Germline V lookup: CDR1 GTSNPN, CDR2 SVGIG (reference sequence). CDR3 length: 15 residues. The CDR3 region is CAWSVRGTVPYEQYF. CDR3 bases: TGTGCCTGGAGTGTACGGGGGACAGTTCCCTACGAGCAGTACTTC.

This chain's CDR3 is CASSVVPLAGAVEQYF. Written as DNA, the CDR3 is TGTGCCAGCAGCGTAGTCCCTCTAGCGGGAGCGGTCGAGCAGTACTTC. The V and J genes are TRBV9 and TRBJ2-7; TRBD2 matches at 10 bases. With V trimmed by 0 bases and J by 6 bases, 9 bases remained unmatched. The germline V gene has CDR1 SGDLS and CDR2 YYNGEE. CDR3 length: 16 residues.